These 9 T cell receptor beta chains originate from one sample sequenced in a study of T cell repertoires in cytomegalovirus infection. TCRdb processed the reads anew with MiXCR; each CDR3 protein has one entry. The profile shows hundreds of thousands of distinct CDR3 sequences, less than 35% of them singletons. These TCRs' antigens remain unknown. The material sequenced was cultured CD8+ T cells from PBMCs, taken from culture after CMV antigen stimulation. The origin of the receptors is a human donor in good health (CMV status not recorded). Some clones in this sample may be carry-over from other donors' samples.

V usage is TRBV4-1 and J usage is TRBJ1-1; D gene uncertain. V shed 3 bases and J shed 1 base, with 15 bases lying between them. The CDR3 consists of 16 residues. Per the germline V gene, CDR1 is MGHRA and CDR2 is YSYEKL. The CDR3 nucleotides are TGCGCCAGCAGCCAGACCTTCCGGGCAGGGAACACTGAAGCTTTCTTT. This sequence encodes CASSQTFRAGNTEAFF.

The rearrangement uses TRBV27 and TRBJ2-3; 13 positions agree with TRBD2. The CDR3 spans 18 residues. Germline CDR1 and CDR2: MNHEY and SMNVEV (reference sequence). V lost 5 bases and J lost 1; bases outside the gene matches: 9. DNA of the CDR3: TGTGCCAGCAGTATAAAAAGACTAGCGGGGGGAGGCACAGATACGCAGTATTTT. Translating it yields CASSIKRLAGGGTDTQYF.

The genes are TRBV7-8 and TRBJ1-2; no clear D. Germline-derived CDR1 and CDR2 are SGHVS and FQNEAQ. The CDR3 length is 15 residues. Deletions cut 0 bases from V and 0 bases from J, with 8 bases between. The CDR3 coding sequence is TGTGCCAGCAGCTTAGCCGCCCCTTCTAACTATGGCTACACCTTC. Its translation is CASSLAAPSNYGYTF.

The J gene is TRBJ2-7, the V gene TRBV11-2, with 10 positions matching TRBD1. The CDR3 is 15 amino acids. From germline, CDR1 is SGHAT and CDR2 FQNNGV. V shed 5 bases, J shed 4 bases, and the junction held 8 bases outside the gene matches. CDR3 in amino acids: CASSVGGTGEYEQYF. In nucleotides, the CDR3 is TGTGCCAGCAGCGTTGGTGGGACAGGGGAGTACGAGCAGTACTTC.

V usage is TRBV6-2 or TRBV6-3 and J usage is TRBJ2-1; 7 positions agree with TRBD2. Unmatched junction bases numbered 4, after V lost 2 bases and J lost 3 bases. CDR3 length: 15 amino acids. Germline V gene lookup returns CDR1 MNHEY and CDR2 SVGEGT. CDR3 nucleotide sequence: TGTGCCAGCAGTTACACGGGGGAGGGCTACAATGAGCAGTTCTTC. Translation gives CASSYTGEGYNEQFF.

V and J are TRBV6-6 and TRBJ2-7; weak D call: TRBD1 (5 bases). Trimming removed 6 bases at V and 0 bases at J, with 12 bases between. The CDR3 loop spans 14 amino acids. Germline V lookup: CDR1 MNHNY, CDR2 SVGAGI (reference sequence). The CDR3 DNA sequence: TGTGCCAGCAGCCTACTACAGGACTCCTACGAGCAGTACGTC. It is translated as CASSLLQDSYEQYV.

The chain is built from TRBV10-3 and TRBJ2-3; D is ambiguous. Trimming pared 2 bases from V and 0 bases from J, leaving 6 bases between. This CDR3 has 14 amino acids. CDR1 and CDR2 (germline): ENHRY, SYGVKD. The CDR3 spells CAISERDSTDTQYF. DNA of the CDR3: TGTGCCATCAGTGAGCGAGATAGCACAGATACGCAGTATTTT.

The chain uses TRBV6-2 or TRBV6-3 and TRBJ2-4; D is unclear. V lost 6 bases to trimming and J lost 2 bases, with 11 bases between them. Germline V gene data show CDR1 as MNHEY and CDR2 as SVGEGT. The CDR3 has 14 amino acids. The CDR3 region is CASRSVLTKNIQYF. The DNA of the CDR3 is TGTGCCAGCAGATCCGTCCTAACCAAAAACATTCAGTACTTC.

This clonotype was observed many times. V and J are TRBV20-1 and TRBJ1-1, with D possibly being TRBD1 (5 bases). Germline-derived CDR1 and CDR2 are DFQATT and SNEGSKA (reference sequence). Trimming took off 5 bases at V and 5 bases at J, with 15 bases between the two ends. CDR3 size: 13 residues. The chain's CDR3 is CSASRDSLTEAFF. The CDR3 DNA reads as TGCAGTGCTTCCCGGGACTCGTTGACTGAAGCTTTCTTT.